One sample yielded the 18 T cell receptor beta chains listed below, sequenced in a study of early T cells in non-severe SARS-CoV-2 infection. MiXCR, run by TCRdb on the 5' RACE reads, gives a single entry per CDR3 protein. The data show fewer than 65,000 distinct CDR3 sequences, about 9.3% seen once. Specimen: whole blood. Receptor source: an adult who was a healthcare worker with PCR-confirmed SARS-CoV-2 infection or an uninfected control (not recorded which).

A remark on this clonotype: A read error is possible here, since a much larger clone lies one base away. The chain couples TRBV5-1 to TRBJ1-2; D is possibly TRBD1 (5 bases). Germline CDR1 and CDR2: SGHRS and YFSETQ. The CDR3 extends over 17 amino acids. This CDR3 is CASRGGEGKTFNYAYTF. The CDR3, as DNA: TGCGCCAGCAGGGGAGGGGAAGGAAAAACGTTCAACTATGCCTACACCTTC.

This clonotype was detected ten times or more. V gene TRBV20-1 combines with J gene TRBJ2-7; TRBD1 matches at 9 bases. The germline gives CDR1 DFQATT, CDR2 SNEGSKA (reference sequence). The CDR3 is 14 amino acids. The V and J ends lost 5 bases and 0 bases, in that order; junction bases with no gene match: 5. CDR3 bases: TGCAGTGCTTCACCGGGACAGGGCTCCTACGAGCAGTACTTC. It yields the protein CSASPGQGSYEQYF.

This clonotype was counted many times. J is TRBJ1-2 and V is TRBV6-1, with D maybe TRBD1 (5 bases). Trimming shortened V by 6 bases and J by 0 bases, and 14 bases separated the two germline ends. Germline V gene data show CDR1 as MNHNS and CDR2 as SASEGT. CDR3 length: 15 residues. The CDR3 DNA reads as TGTGCCAGCAGACCCCGGGACGCAACTAACTATGGCTACACCTTC. Amino acid sequence: CASRPRDATNYGYTF.

This clonotype was counted ten times or more. The J gene is TRBJ2-3, the V gene TRBV5-1; D remains unclear. V was cut by 4 bases and J by 5 bases, with 8 bases left in between. The V gene's germline CDR1 is SGHRS and CDR2 YFSETQ. This CDR3 has 12 amino acids. CDR3 nucleotide sequence: TGCGCCAGCAGCCGAGGTAGAGATACGCAGTATTTT. Translated: CASSRGRDTQYF.

In its sample, this clonotype was seen many times. The rearrangement uses TRBV7-2 and TRBJ2-4; 8 bases agree with TRBD2. CDR3 length: 16 amino acids. Losses at the gene ends were 3 bases for V and 1 base for J; bases not matched to a gene: 5. The germline CDR1 and CDR2 sequences are SGHTA and FQGNSA. CDR3 residues: CASSFGTSLAKNIQYF. The CDR3 DNA reads as TGTGCCAGCAGCTTCGGGACTAGTTTGGCCAAAAACATTCAGTACTTC.

This clonotype was seen ten or more times. This rearrangement joins TRBV5-1 to TRBJ2-2; D unclear. Germline V CDR1 and CDR2: SGHRS, YFSETQ. This CDR3 is 13 amino acids long. The germline V and J ends were trimmed by 3 bases and 6 bases, with 9 bases remaining between them. CDR3 loop: CASSYLISGELFF. In DNA, the CDR3 is TGCGCCAGCAGCTACTTAATTTCCGGGGAGCTGTTTTTT.

This clonotype occurred a few times. The chain links TRBV3-1 to TRBJ2-3, with no clear D. Between the trimmed V and J ends, which lost 4 bases and 5 bases, there was a span of 7 bases. This CDR3 has 12 amino acids. Germline values: CDR1 LGHDT, CDR2 YNNKEL (reference sequence). The CDR3 sequence: CASSPRGDTQYF. CDR3 nucleotide sequence: TGTGCCAGCAGCCCCCGTGGAGATACGCAGTATTTT.

For the CDR3, the DNA is TGTGCCAGCAGTATAAGACAGGGGGGCAATGAGCAGTTCTTC. Translating it yields CASSIRQGGNEQFF. This rearrangement joins TRBV6-2 or TRBV6-3 to TRBJ2-1; 9 bases line up with TRBD1. V lost 5 bases and J lost 6; bases outside the gene matches: 5. CDR1 and CDR2 (germline): MNHEY, SVGEGT. The CDR3 runs to 14 residues.

In this sample, this clonotype turned up many times. V gene TRBV7-2 combines with J gene TRBJ2-5, with unresolved D. Looked up from germline, CDR1 is SGHTA and CDR2 is FQGNSA. Trimming shortened V by 4 bases and J by 1 base, and 10 bases separated the two germline ends. CDR3 length: 14 residues. Here the CDR3 reads CASSSPPGQETQYF. DNA of the CDR3: TGTGCCAGCAGCTCCCCCCCCGGCCAAGAGACCCAGTACTTC.

A few counts support this clonotype. This sequence joins TRBV6-2 or TRBV6-3 and TRBJ2-5; no clear D. Trimming cost V 0 bases and J 2 bases, with 13 bases left between them. This CDR3 has 16 residues. CDR1 and CDR2 (germline): MNHEY, SVGEGT. The CDR3 DNA reads TGTGCCAGCAGTTACTCTTTGGTCAGAGATCAAGAGACCCAGTACTTC. The encoded protein is CASSYSLVRDQETQYF.

By frequency in the sample, this clonotype is medium-sized (0.01 to 0.1%). The rearrangement joins TRBV29-1 to TRBJ2-7; either TRBD1 or TRBD2 may fit D (5 bases each). CDR3 length: 12 residues. Per the germline V gene, CDR1 is SQVTM and CDR2 is ANQGSEA. Trimming pared 5 bases from V and 2 bases from J, leaving 10 bases between. Here the CDR3 reads CSVRDGTYEQYF. The CDR3 DNA reads TGCAGCGTTAGGGACGGAACCTACGAGCAGTACTTC.

This clonotype was seen a handful of times. This sequence joins TRBV7-6 and TRBJ2-2; no clear D gene. V shed 2 bases and J shed 5 bases, with 3 bases lying between them. The CDR3 spans 12 residues. Germline CDR1 and CDR2: SGHVS and FNYEAQ. The CDR3 nucleotides read TGTGCCAGCAGCTTACGGACCGGGGAGCTGTTTTTT. Protein: CASSLRTGELFF.

This clonotype was seen repeatedly, ten times or more. The chain couples TRBV2 to TRBJ1-2; TRBD1 agrees at 9 bases. The CDR3 is made up of 12 amino acids. Per germline, CDR1 SNHLY and CDR2 FYNNEI. With V trimmed by 5 bases and J by 6 bases, 1 base remained unmatched. CDR3 sequence: CASSRTGDGYTF. In DNA, the CDR3 is TGTGCCAGCAGTCGGACAGGGGATGGCTACACCTTC.

In this sample, this clonotype turned up many times. The J gene is TRBJ2-7, the V gene TRBV7-8; a weak D match, TRBD1 (5 bases). This CDR3 region has 14 residues. Germline V gene sequence: CDR1 SGHVS, CDR2 FQNEAQ. V was shortened by 5 bases and J by 3 bases, with 14 bases between the two germline ends. As DNA, the CDR3 is TGTGCCAGCAGCCCCCAGGGTGGCGGCTACGAGCAGTACTTC. It yields the protein CASSPQGGGYEQYF.

This clonotype is labeled medium-sized. This rearrangement joins TRBV6-2 or TRBV6-3 to TRBJ1-1; D perhaps matches TRBD1 (5 bases). Per germline, CDR1 MNHEY and CDR2 SVGEGT. The CDR3 is 14 residues long. The ends were cut back, 5 bases at V and 0 bases at J, with 10 bases in the middle. The CDR3 here is CASSKTELNTEAFF. CDR3 nucleotide sequence: TGTGCCAGCAGTAAGACAGAACTGAACACTGAAGCTTTCTTT.

The chain is built from TRBV28 and TRBJ1-1, with 9 bases fitting TRBD1. Germline CDR1 is MDHEN and CDR2 is SYDVKM. This CDR3 contains 15 residues. V was pared by 4 bases and J by 6 bases, with 9 bases of the junction left unmatched. CDR3 sequence (DNA): TGTGCCAGCAGTTCAACAGGGGGCCGTTTCGCTGAAGCTTTCTTT. Amino acid sequence: CASSSTGGRFAEAFF.

This clonotype occurred a few times. The chain recombines TRBV19 with TRBJ2-1, with TRBD2 identical over 11 bases. CDR1 is LNHDA and CDR2 is SQIVND in the germline V gene (reference sequence). The CDR3 has 16 amino acids. V lost 6 bases to trimming and J lost 4 bases; unmatched junction nucleotides: 8. CDR3 bases: TGTGCCAGTAGAAAACTAGCGGGAGTTATTTACAATGAGCAGTTCTTC. This sequence encodes CASRKLAGVIYNEQFF.

This clonotype showed up just a few times. This rearrangement joins TRBV29-1 to TRBJ1-1; no clear D gene. Germline lookup yields CDR1 SQVTM and CDR2 ANQGSEA. The CDR3 covers 11 residues. The ends were cut back, 1 base at V and 4 bases at J, with 4 bases in the middle. CDR3 DNA sequence: TGCAGCGTTGAAGGGTCCACTGAAGCTTTCTTT. It specifies CSVEGSTEAFF.